Each of the 28 T cell receptor beta chains below was sequenced from the same sample in a study of OX40 agonist ivuxolimab in advanced cancers. Measured with immunoSEQ multiplex PCR; TCRdb has only the in-frame clones, and not every one. The sample contains 40,000 to 60,000 clones, around 84% of which appear only once. This sample comprised CD4+ or CD8+ T cells sorted from blood, obtained in a trial of the OX40 agonist ivuxolimab. These receptors were collected from an adult with an advanced solid tumor such as melanoma, head and neck, liver or kidney cancer.

This clone occurred a few times. The V call is TRBV18, the J call TRBJ2-1, with 9 bases matching TRBD1. The CDR3 is 15 amino acids. Germline assignment: CDR1 KGHSH and CDR2 LQKENI. J lost 4 bases, V lost 6 bases, and 7 bases had no gene match. As DNA, the CDR3 is TGTGCCAGCTCCCCCGGGACAGGGATTTACAATGAGCAGTTCTTC. Protein sequence: CASSPGTGIYNEQFF.

V usage is TRBV19 and J usage is TRBJ1-2; a weak D match, TRBD1 (5 bases). The CDR3 spans 15 residues. The germline V and J ends were trimmed by 4 bases and 0 bases, with 12 bases remaining between them. Germline V gene lookup returns CDR1 LNHDA and CDR2 SQIVND (reference sequence). CDR3: CASSRAGTSNYGYTF. Here the CDR3 DNA reads TGTGCCAGTAGTAGGGCAGGGACTTCTAACTATGGCTACACCTTC. Full variable domain (rest looked up from reference TRBV19 and TRBJ1-2): DGGITQSPKYLFRKEGQNVTLSCEQNLNHDAMYWYRQDPGQGLRLIYYSQIVNDFQKGDIAEGYSVSREKKESFPLTVTSAQKNPTAFYLCASSRAGTSNYGYTFGSGTRLTVV.

This clone appeared a single time. V is TRBV5-4 and J is TRBJ2-7, with TRBD2 matching over 7 bases. V lost 4 bases and J lost 6; bases outside the gene matches: 13. The CDR3 runs to 15 residues. Germline values: CDR1 SGHNT, CDR2 YYREEE (reference sequence). The CDR3, as DNA: TGTGCCAGCAGCCCCCGGGGAGGGGTTGTATCCGAGCAGTACTTC. It codes for CASSPRGGVVSEQYF.

This chain uses TRBV5-1 with TRBJ2-1; D call uncertain. V was cut by 3 bases and J by 5 bases, with 6 bases left in between. This CDR3 has 12 residues. Germline CDR1 reads SGHRS; CDR2 reads YFSETQ. CDR3 loop: CASSSQDNEQFF. The CDR3, as DNA: TGCGCCAGCAGCTCCCAAGACAATGAGCAGTTCTTC.

The rearrangement joins TRBV6-6 to TRBJ1-5, with D perhaps matching TRBD1 (6 bases). This CDR3 is 16 amino acids long. Trimming took 8 bases from V and 0 from J, leaving 17 bases between them. Germline V gene sequence: CDR1 MNHNY, CDR2 SVGAGI (reference sequence). CDR3 DNA sequence: TGTGCCAGCTCTAACTACAGGGCAGATAGCAATCAGCCCCAGCATTTT. Its protein product is CASSNYRADSNQPQHF.

This clone occurred a few times. The V and J genes are TRBV10-3 and TRBJ1-1, with 9 bases identical to TRBD1. V lost 7 bases to trimming and J lost 6 bases; unmatched junction nucleotides: 12. The CDR3 is 15 residues long. CDR1 ENHRY and CDR2 SYGVKD come from the germline V gene. The CDR3 nucleotides are TGTGCCATCACGAGACAGGGGGAATCAGGGTCTGAAGCTTTCTTT. Amino acid sequence: CAITRQGESGSEAFF.

V and J are TRBV12-5 and TRBJ2-7; the match to TRBD2 covers 10 bases. This CDR3 is built from 15 residues. Germline-derived CDR1 and CDR2 are LGHNT and FRNRAP. V gave up 6 bases and J gave up 3 bases; unmatched junction bases: 8. The CDR3 here is CASGNSGRRSYEQYF. CDR3 DNA sequence: TGTGCTAGTGGCAATAGCGGGAGGCGCAGCTACGAGCAGTACTTC.

V and J are TRBV7-9 and TRBJ1-1, with D hard to call. Germline V gene sequence: CDR1 SEHNR, CDR2 FQNEAQ (reference sequence). The CDR3 loop spans 12 amino acids. Deletions cut 3 bases from V and 3 bases from J, with 5 bases between. CDR3 loop: CASSLAYTEAFF. The CDR3 DNA follows: TGTGCCAGCAGCTTGGCGTACACTGAAGCTTTCTTT.

This chain uses TRBV2 with TRBJ1-1, with a weak D call TRBD1 (5 bases). CDR1 is SNHLY and CDR2 is FYNNEI in the germline V gene. The CDR3 consists of 17 residues. V lost 2 bases and J 3 bases, leaving 19 bases between the germline ends. The CDR3 nucleotides read TGTGCCAGCAGTGAATGGGAGGCAGGGATGTTGGACACTGAAGCTTTCTTT. Translated, it gives CASSEWEAGMLDTEAFF.

V gene TRBV5-1 combines with J gene TRBJ2-3, with D tentatively TRBD1 (5 bases). CDR1 is SGHRS, CDR2 YFSETQ, per germline. The CDR3 spans 15 residues. Trimming shortened V by 5 bases and J by 4 bases, and 17 bases separated the two germline ends. CDR3 sequence: CASRIGGAGADTQYF. The CDR3 nucleotides are TGCGCCAGCAGGATAGGTGGGGCTGGGGCAGATACGCAGTATTTT.

This clone has a handful of counts. This sequence joins TRBV5-1 and TRBJ2-5, with TRBD2 as a possible D gene (5 bases). V lost 2 bases and J 3 bases, leaving 8 bases between the germline ends. The CDR3 length is 13 residues. Germline CDR1 reads SGHRS; CDR2 reads YFSETQ. This CDR3 reads CASSFYGEETQYF. The CDR3 bases are TGCGCCAGCAGCTTTTACGGGGAAGAGACCCAGTACTTC. The variable domain in full, with the rest retrieved from reference TRBV5-1 and TRBJ2-5, is KAGVTQTPRYLIKTRGQQVTLSCSPISGHRSVSWYQQTPGQGLQFLFEYFSETQRNKGNFPGRFSGRQFSNSRSEMNVSTLELGDSALYLCASSFYGEETQYFGPGTRLLVL.

The V and J genes are TRBV2 and TRBJ1-1; 10 positions agree with TRBD1. The junction had 1 base not matched to a gene; V was cut back by 6 bases and J by 0 bases. Germline V gene sequence: CDR1 SNHLY, CDR2 FYNNEI. The CDR3 sequence is 14 residues long. CDR3 coding DNA: TGTGCCAGCAGGGGACAGGGGATGAACACTGAAGCTTTCTTT. Its translation: CASRGQGMNTEAFF.

This clone has a handful of counts. The chain links TRBV9 to TRBJ1-6; perhaps TRBD1 as D (5 bases). The germline V gene has CDR1 SGDLS and CDR2 YYNGEE. The CDR3 extends over 17 amino acids. The V and J ends lost 7 bases and 6 bases respectively, with 23 bases between them. CDR3 nucleotide sequence: TGTGCCAGCGCCCCCGCCCCGACAGCGGACCTTAATTCACCCCTCCACTTT. Translation gives CASAPAPTADLNSPLHF.

The chain recombines TRBV27 with TRBJ1-6; 7 nucleotides match TRBD1. Germline V lookup: CDR1 MNHEY, CDR2 SMNVEV (reference sequence). Trimming at V came to 5 bases and at J to 6 bases, leaving 7 bases not matched to a gene. The CDR3 length is 15 residues. The CDR3 spells CASSGGTEPNSPLHF. CDR3 sequence (DNA): TGTGCCAGCAGTGGGGGGACAGAACCTAATTCACCCCTCCACTTT.

V usage is TRBV7-9 and J usage is TRBJ2-1; the match to TRBD2 covers 16 bases. CDR3 length equals 18 residues. The germline V gene encodes CDR1 SEHNR and CDR2 FQNEAQ (reference sequence). V shed 5 bases and J 0 bases; nucleotides not matched to a gene: 4. The CDR3 loop is CASSQGLAGGGSYNEQFF. The CDR3 DNA sequence: TGTGCCAGCAGCCAGGGACTAGCGGGAGGGGGCTCCTACAATGAGCAGTTCTTC.

This sequence joins TRBV5-6 and TRBJ1-2; possible D gene TRBD1, 6 bases. The CDR3 loop spans 15 amino acids. The V and J ends lost 0 bases and 2 bases respectively, with 11 bases between them. Per germline, CDR1 SGHDT and CDR2 YYEEEE. CDR3 nucleotides: TGTGCCAGCAGCTTGGGGCGACAGGTCAACTATGGCTACACCTTC. The encoded protein is CASSLGRQVNYGYTF.

This sequence joins TRBV7-2 and TRBJ2-7; D gene ambiguous. The V end lost 0 bases, the J end lost 4 bases, and 19 bases lay between the germline ends. The germline gives CDR1 SGHTA, CDR2 FQGNSA. The CDR3 is 17 amino acids. In nucleotides, the CDR3 is TGTGCCAGCAGCTTAGCGGTCGTTAGGGCATTAGGATACGAGCAGTACTTC. This encodes CASSLAVVRALGYEQYF.

The count of this clone is one. The rearrangement uses TRBV18 and TRBJ2-7; D may be TRBD1 or TRBD2 (5 bases each). There are 15 residues in the CDR3. The V and J ends lost 4 bases and 0 bases respectively, with 13 bases between them. Per germline, CDR1 KGHSH and CDR2 LQKENI. As DNA, the CDR3 is TGTGCCAGCTCACGACGGGACGGCGGCTCCTACGAGCAGTACTTC. Its protein is CASSRRDGGSYEQYF.

The chain is built from TRBV18 and TRBJ2-3, with 8 positions matching TRBD1. The CDR3 totals 13 residues. Trimming removed 6 bases from V and 5 bases from J; junction bases left unmatched: 4. Germline CDR1 KGHSH, CDR2 LQKENI. Written as DNA, the CDR3 is TGTGCCAGCTCTCGACAGGGGCGAGATACGCAGTATTTT. This translates into CASSRQGRDTQYF.

This chain connects TRBV7-9 to TRBJ2-7; TRBD1 matches 7 bases. The CDR3 spans 16 residues. Trimming removed 4 bases from V and 1 base from J; junction bases left unmatched: 10. Germline values: CDR1 SEHNR, CDR2 FQNEAQ (reference sequence). The CDR3 protein is CASSSDRRGSSYEQYF. DNA for the CDR3: TGTGCCAGCAGCTCCGACCGCAGGGGGAGTTCCTACGAGCAGTACTTC.

The chain combines TRBV6-1 with TRBJ1-5, with 7 nucleotides matching TRBD1. V lost 4 bases to trimming and J lost 1 base; unmatched junction nucleotides: 7. CDR3 length: 16 amino acids. CDR1 is MNHNS, CDR2 SASEGT, per germline. The CDR3 spells CASSVQGLGSNQPQHF. The CDR3 DNA follows: TGTGCCAGCAGTGTACAGGGGCTGGGGAGCAATCAGCCCCAGCATTTT.

The V and J genes are TRBV4-1 and TRBJ2-5; 9 nucleotides match TRBD2. This CDR3 spans 14 amino acids. Germline CDR1 MGHRA, CDR2 YSYEKL. V gave up 1 base and J gave up 4 bases; unmatched junction bases: 1. The CDR3 bases are TGCGCCAGCAGCCAAGGAGCGGGGGGAGAGACCCAGTACTTC. This codes for CASSQGAGGETQYF.

CDR3 residues: CASSLVRVDGTDTQYF. DNA of the CDR3: TGTGCCAGCAGCTTGGTAAGGGTAGACGGCACAGATACGCAGTATTTT. The rearrangement joins TRBV5-6 to TRBJ2-3, with D hard to call. Germline assignment: CDR1 SGHDT and CDR2 YYEEEE. The V end was cut by 0 bases, the J end by 1 base, with 12 bases between. The CDR3 has 16 residues.

CDR3 nucleotide sequence: TGTGCCAGCAGCCAAAGTCGTTACATTCAGTACTTC. This encodes CASSQSRYIQYF. The chain recombines TRBV14 with TRBJ2-4; D is undetermined. The CDR3 totals 12 residues. Trimming took 2 bases from V and 8 from J, leaving 7 bases between them. Germline V gene data show CDR1 as SGHDN and CDR2 as FVKESK.

The J gene is TRBJ1-5, the V gene TRBV7-2, with unresolved D. This CDR3 has 16 amino acids. Germline V gene lookup returns CDR1 SGHTA and CDR2 FQGNSA. V lost 1 base and J lost 4, with 14 bases in between. The DNA of the CDR3 is TGTGCCAGCAGCTTAGGGCAGGCCCCAATGAATCAGCCCCAGCATTTT. Amino acid sequence: CASSLGQAPMNQPQHF.

The chain joins TRBV7-2 to TRBJ1-2; 7 bases agree with TRBD1. Per germline, CDR1 SGHTA and CDR2 FQGNSA. The V gene end was trimmed by 1 base and the J gene end by 5 bases; junction bases not matched to a gene: 7. The CDR3 consists of 15 residues. The CDR3 is CASSLEGGLWYGYTF. The CDR3 DNA sequence: TGTGCCAGCAGCTTAGAAGGGGGCCTCTGGTATGGCTACACCTTC.

This clone showed up just once. The V and J genes are TRBV7-6 and TRBJ1-5; TRBD1 matches 10 bases. The CDR3 extends over 17 amino acids. Germline lookup yields CDR1 SGHVS and CDR2 FNYEAQ. J gave up 2 bases and V 1 base, and 5 bases lay outside the gene matches. The CDR3 loop reads CASSLGLGTGGNQPQHF. CDR3 sequence (DNA): TGTGCCAGCAGCTTAGGGTTAGGGACAGGGGGCAATCAGCCCCAGCATTTT.

This chain joins TRBV6-1 and TRBJ1-1; 7 bases match TRBD1. The ends lost 6 bases at V and 7 bases at J; junction bases unmatched: 8. CDR3 length: 13 amino acids. From germline, CDR1 is MNHNS and CDR2 SASEGT. The CDR3 nucleotides read TGTGCCAGCAGGGACAGGCAATCGGATGAAGCTTTCTTT. Translation gives CASRDRQSDEAFF.